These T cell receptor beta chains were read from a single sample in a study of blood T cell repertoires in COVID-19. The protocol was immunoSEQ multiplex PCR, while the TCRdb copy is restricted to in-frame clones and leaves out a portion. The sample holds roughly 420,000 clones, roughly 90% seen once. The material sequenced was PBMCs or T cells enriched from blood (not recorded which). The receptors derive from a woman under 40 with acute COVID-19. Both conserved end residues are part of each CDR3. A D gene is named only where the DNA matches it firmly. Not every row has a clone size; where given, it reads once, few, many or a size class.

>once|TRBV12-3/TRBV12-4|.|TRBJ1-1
CASRLSVNTEAFF
TGTGCCAGCAGGCTGTCGGTGAACACTGAAGCTTTCTTT
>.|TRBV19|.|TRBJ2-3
CASRPEQGTSTDTQYF
TGTGCCAGTAGACCGGAGCAGGGAACTAGCACAGATACGCAGTATTTT
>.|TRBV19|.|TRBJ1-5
CASNGGPVQPQHF
TGTGCCAGTAACGGGGGGCCGGTTCAGCCCCAGCATTTT
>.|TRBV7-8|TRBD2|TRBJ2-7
CASSSGLGSYHEQYF
TGTGCCAGCAGCTCAGGACTAGGTTCCTATCACGAGCAGTACTTC
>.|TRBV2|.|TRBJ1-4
CASRGQIHEKLFF
TGTGCCAGCAGAGGACAGATCCATGAAAAACTGTTTTTT
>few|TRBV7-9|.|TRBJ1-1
CASSLVLSEAFF
TGTGCCAGCAGCTTAGTTCTGTCTGAAGCTTTCTTT
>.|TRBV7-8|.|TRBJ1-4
CASSLAYGEKLFF
TGTGCCAGCAGCTTAGCCTACGGGGAAAAACTGTTTTTT
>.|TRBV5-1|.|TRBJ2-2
CASTVVAGRRTGELFF
TGCGCCAGCACCGTGGTGGCGGGGCGTCGGACCGGGGAGCTGTTTTTT
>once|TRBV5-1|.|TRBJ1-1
CASSLETGRTEAFF
TGCGCCAGCAGCCTGGAGACGGGTCGGACTGAAGCTTTCTTT
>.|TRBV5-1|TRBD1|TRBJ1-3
CASSLSPGTGISGNTIYF
TGCGCCAGCAGCTTAAGTCCCGGGACAGGGATCTCTGGAAACACCATATATTTT